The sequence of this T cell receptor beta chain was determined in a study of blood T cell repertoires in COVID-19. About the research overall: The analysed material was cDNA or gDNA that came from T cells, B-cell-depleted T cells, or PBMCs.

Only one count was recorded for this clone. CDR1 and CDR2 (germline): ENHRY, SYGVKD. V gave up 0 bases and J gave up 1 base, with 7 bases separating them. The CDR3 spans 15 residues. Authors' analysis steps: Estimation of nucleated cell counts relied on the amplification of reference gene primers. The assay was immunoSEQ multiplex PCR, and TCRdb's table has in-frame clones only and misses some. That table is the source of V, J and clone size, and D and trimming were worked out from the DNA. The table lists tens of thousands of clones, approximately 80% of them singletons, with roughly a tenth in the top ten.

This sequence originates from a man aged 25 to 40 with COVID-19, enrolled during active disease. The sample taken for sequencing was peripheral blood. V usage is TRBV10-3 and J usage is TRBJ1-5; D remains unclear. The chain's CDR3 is CAISESAQSNQPQHF. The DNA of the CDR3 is TGTGCCATCAGTGAGTCGGCCCAGAGCAATCAGCCCCAGCATTTT.